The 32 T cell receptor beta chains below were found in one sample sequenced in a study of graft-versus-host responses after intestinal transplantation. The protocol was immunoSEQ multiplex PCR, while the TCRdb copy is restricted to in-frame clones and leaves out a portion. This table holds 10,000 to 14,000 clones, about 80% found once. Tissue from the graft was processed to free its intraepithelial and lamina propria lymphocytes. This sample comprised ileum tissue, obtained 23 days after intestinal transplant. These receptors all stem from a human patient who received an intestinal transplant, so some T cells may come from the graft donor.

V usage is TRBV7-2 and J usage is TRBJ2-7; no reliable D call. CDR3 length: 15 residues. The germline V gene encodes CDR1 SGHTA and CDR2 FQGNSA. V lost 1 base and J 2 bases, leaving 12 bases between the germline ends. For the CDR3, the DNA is TGTGCCAGCAGCTTAGAGGCTAGATCCCCCTACGAGCAGTACTTC. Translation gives CASSLEARSPYEQYF.

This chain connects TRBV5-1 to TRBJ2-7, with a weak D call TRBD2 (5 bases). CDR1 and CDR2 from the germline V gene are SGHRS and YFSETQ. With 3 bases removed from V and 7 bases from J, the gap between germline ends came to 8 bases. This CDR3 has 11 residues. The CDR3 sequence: CASSSPGEQYF. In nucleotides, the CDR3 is TGCGCCAGCAGCTCCCCGGGGGAGCAGTACTTC.

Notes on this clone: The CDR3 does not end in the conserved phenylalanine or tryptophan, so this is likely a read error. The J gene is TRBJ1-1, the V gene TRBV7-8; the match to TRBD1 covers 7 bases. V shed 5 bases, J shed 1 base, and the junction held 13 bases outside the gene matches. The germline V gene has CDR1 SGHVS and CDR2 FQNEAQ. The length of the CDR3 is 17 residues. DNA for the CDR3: TGTGCCAGCAGCGACGACTCCAGGGGGGACAGGAACACTGAAGCTTTCTCT. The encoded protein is CASSDDSRGDRNTEAFS.

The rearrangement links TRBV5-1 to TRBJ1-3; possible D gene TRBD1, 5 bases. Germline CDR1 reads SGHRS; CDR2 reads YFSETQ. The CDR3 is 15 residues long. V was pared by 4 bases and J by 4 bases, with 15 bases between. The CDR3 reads CASSPTGGYGNTIYF. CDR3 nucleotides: TGCGCCAGCAGCCCGACGGGGGGATACGGAAACACCATATATTTT.

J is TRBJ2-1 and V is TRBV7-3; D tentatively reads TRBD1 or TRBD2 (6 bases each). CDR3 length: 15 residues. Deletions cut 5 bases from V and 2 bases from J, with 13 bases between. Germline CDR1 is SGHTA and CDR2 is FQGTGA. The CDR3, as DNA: TGTGCCAGCAGCAACGGAGGGGGGCCCTACAATGAGCAGTTCTTC. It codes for CASSNGGGPYNEQFF.

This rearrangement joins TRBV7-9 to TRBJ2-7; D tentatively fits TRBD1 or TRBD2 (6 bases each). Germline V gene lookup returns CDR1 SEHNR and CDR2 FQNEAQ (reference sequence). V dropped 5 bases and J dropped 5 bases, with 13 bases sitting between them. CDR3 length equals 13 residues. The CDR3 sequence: CASSRGSGDEQYF. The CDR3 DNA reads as TGTGCCAGCAGCCGGGGGTCAGGGGACGAGCAGTACTTC. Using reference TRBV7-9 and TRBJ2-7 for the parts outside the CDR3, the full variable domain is DTGVSQNPRHKITKRGQNVTFRCDPISEHNRLYWYRQTLGQGPEFLTYFQNEAQLEKSRLLSDRFSAERPKGSFSTLEIQRTEQGDSAMYLCASSRGSGDEQYFGPGTRLTVT.

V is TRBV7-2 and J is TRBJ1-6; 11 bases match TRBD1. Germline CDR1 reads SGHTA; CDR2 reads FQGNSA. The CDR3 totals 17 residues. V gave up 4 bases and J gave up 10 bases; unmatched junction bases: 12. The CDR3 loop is CASSSRFGTGGESPLHF. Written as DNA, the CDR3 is TGTGCCAGCAGCTCGCGTTTCGGGACAGGGGGAGAGTCACCCCTCCACTTT.

The CDR3 reads CASSYSRRQGNQPQHF. CDR3 nucleotide sequence: TGTGCCAGCAGTTACTCGAGGAGACAGGGTAATCAGCCCCAGCATTTT. The rearrangement uses TRBV6-5 and TRBJ1-5; 7 bases fit TRBD1. The germline CDR1 and CDR2 sequences are MNHEY and SVGAGI. CDR3 size: 16 residues. V shed 0 bases and J 4 bases; nucleotides not matched to a gene: 6.

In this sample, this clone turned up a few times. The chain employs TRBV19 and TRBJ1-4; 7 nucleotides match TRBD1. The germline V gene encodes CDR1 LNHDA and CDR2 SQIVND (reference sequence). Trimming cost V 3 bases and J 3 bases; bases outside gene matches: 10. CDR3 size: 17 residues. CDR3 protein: CASSIVEDRWSNEKLFF. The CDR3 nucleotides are TGTGCCAGTAGTATTGTCGAGGACAGGTGGTCTAATGAAAAACTGTTTTTT.

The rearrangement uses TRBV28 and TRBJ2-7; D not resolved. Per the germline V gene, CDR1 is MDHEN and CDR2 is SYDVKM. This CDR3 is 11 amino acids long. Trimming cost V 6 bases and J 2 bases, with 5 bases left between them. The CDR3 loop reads CASSLTYEQYF. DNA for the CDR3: TGTGCCAGCAGCTTAACCTACGAGCAGTACTTC.

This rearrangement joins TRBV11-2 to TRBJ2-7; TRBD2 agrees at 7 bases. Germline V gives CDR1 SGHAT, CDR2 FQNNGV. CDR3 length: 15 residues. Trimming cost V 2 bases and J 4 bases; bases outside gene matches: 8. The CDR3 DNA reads TGTGCCAGCAGCTTAAAGGCGGCGGGAGCGTACGAGCAGTACTTC. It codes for CASSLKAAGAYEQYF.

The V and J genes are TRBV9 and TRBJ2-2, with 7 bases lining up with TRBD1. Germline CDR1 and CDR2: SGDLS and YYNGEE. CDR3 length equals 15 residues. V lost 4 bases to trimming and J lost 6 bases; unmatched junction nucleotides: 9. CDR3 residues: CASSPGTAWAGELFF. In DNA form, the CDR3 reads TGTGCCAGCAGCCCGGGGACAGCGTGGGCCGGGGAGCTGTTTTTT.

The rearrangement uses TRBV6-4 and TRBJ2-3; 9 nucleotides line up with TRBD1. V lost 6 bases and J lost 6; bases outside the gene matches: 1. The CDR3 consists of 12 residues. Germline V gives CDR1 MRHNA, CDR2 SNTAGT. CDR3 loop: CASRTGGDTQYF. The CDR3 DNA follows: TGTGCCAGCAGGACAGGGGGGGATACGCAGTATTTT.

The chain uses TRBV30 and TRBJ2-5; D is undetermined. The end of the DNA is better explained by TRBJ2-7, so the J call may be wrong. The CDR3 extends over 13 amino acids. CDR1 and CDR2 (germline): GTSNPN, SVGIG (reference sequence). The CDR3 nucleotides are TGTGCCTGGAGTATGTCTGTGGGCTACGAGCAGTACTTC. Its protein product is CAWSMSVGYEQYF.

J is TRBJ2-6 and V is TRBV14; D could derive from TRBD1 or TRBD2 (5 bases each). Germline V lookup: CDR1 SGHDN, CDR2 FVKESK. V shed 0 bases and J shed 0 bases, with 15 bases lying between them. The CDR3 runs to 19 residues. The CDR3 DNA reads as TGTGCCAGCAGCCAAGATTGGGGACGGTATGGCTCTGGGGCCAACGTCCTGACTTTC. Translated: CASSQDWGRYGSGANVLTF.

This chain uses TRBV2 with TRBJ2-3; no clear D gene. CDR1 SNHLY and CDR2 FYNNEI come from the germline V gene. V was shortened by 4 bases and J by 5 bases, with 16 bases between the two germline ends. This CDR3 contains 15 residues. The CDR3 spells CASSVGPRLGDTQYF. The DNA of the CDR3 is TGTGCCAGCAGTGTTGGTCCACGGCTCGGAGATACGCAGTATTTT.

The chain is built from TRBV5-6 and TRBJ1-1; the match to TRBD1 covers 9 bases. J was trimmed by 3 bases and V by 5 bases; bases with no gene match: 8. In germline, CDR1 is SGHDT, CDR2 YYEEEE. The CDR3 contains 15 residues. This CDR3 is CASRPGTGWDTEAFF. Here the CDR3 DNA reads TGTGCCAGCAGACCCGGGACAGGGTGGGACACTGAAGCTTTCTTT.

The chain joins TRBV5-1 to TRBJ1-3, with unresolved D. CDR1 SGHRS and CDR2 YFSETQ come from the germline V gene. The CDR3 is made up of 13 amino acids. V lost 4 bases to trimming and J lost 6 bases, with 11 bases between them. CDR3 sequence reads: CASSADGKNTIYF. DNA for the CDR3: TGCGCCAGCAGCGCGGACGGAAAAAACACCATATATTTT.

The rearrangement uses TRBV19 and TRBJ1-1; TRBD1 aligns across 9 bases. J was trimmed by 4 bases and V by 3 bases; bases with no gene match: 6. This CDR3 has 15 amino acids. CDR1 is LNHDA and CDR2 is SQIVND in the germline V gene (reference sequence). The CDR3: CASSIWGQGSTEAFF. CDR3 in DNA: TGTGCCAGTAGTATCTGGGGACAGGGTAGCACTGAAGCTTTCTTT.

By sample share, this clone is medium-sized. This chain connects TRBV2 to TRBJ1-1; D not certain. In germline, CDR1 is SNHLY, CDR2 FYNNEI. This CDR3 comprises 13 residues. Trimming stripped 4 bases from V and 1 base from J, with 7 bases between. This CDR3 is CASSGWANTEAFF. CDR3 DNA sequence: TGTGCCAGCAGTGGATGGGCGAACACTGAAGCTTTCTTT.

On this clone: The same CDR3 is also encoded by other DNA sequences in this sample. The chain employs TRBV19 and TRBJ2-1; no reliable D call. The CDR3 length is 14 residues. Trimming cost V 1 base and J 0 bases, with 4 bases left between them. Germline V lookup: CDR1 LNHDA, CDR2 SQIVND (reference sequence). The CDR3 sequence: CASSIGNSYNEQFF. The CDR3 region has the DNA TGTGCCAGTAGTATAGGAAACTCCTACAATGAGCAGTTCTTC.

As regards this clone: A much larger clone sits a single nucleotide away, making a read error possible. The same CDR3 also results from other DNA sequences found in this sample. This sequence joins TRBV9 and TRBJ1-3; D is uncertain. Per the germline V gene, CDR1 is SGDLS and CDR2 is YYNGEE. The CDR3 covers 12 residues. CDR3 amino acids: CASSGAENTIYF. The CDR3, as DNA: TGTGCTAGCAGCGGAGCCGAAAACACCATATATTTT.

The CDR3 reads CASSTETSETYEQYF. In DNA, the CDR3 is TGTGCCAGTAGTACGGAGACTAGCGAGACCTACGAGCAGTACTTC. The V call is TRBV19, the J call TRBJ2-5; the match to TRBD2 covers 8 bases. The tail of the sequence fits TRBJ2-7 better, so the J call may be wrong. There are 15 residues in the CDR3. CDR1 LNHDA and CDR2 SQIVND come from the germline V gene (reference sequence).

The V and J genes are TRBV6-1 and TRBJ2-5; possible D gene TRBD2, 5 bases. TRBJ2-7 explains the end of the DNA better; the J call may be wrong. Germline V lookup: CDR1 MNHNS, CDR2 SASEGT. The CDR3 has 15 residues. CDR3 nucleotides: TGTGCCAGCAGTGAACAGGCTAGCAGGTCCTACGAGCAGTACTTC. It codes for CASSEQASRSYEQYF.

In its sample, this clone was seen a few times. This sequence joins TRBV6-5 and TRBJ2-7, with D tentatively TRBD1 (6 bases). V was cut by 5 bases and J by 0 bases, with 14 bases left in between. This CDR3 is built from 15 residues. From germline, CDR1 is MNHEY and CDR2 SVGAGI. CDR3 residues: CASSPGTSSSYEQYF. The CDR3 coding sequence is TGTGCCAGCAGTCCTGGGACAAGTAGCTCCTACGAGCAGTACTTC.

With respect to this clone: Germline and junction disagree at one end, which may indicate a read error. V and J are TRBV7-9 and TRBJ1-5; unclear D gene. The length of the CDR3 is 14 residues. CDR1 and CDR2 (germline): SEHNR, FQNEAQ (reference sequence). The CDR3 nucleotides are TGCGCCAGCAGCCAAGATTACAGCAATCAGCCCCAGCATTTT. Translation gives CASSQDYSNQPQHF. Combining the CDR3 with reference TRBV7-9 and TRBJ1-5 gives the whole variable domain DTGVSQNPRHKITKRGQNVTFRCDPISEHNRLYWYRQTLGQGPEFLTYFQNEAQLEKSRLLSDRFSAERPKGSFSTLEIQRTEQGDSAMYLCASSQDYSNQPQHFGDGTRLSIL.

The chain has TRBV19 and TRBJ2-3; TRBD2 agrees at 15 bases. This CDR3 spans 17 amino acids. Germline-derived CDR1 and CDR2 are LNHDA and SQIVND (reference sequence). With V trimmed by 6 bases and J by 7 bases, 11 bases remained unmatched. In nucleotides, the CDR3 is TGTGCCAGTAGCCCCGGGACTAGCGGGAGGAGCTGGAATACGCAGTATTTT. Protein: CASSPGTSGRSWNTQYF.

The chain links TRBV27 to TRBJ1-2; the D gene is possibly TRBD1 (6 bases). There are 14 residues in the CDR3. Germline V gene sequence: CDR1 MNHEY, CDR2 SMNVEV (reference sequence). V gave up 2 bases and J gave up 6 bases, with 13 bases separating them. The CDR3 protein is CASSLMGAQHGYTF. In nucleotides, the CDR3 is TGTGCCAGCAGTTTAATGGGGGCCCAGCATGGCTACACCTTC.

CDR3 sequence reads: CASSSGRVNEQFF. Here the CDR3 DNA reads TGTGCCAGCTCAAGCGGGAGGGTGAATGAGCAGTTCTTC. The chain is built from TRBV7-3 and TRBJ2-1, with 10 bases identical to TRBD2. V gave up 8 bases and J gave up 7 bases; unmatched junction bases: 5. The CDR3 has 13 amino acids. Germline assignment: CDR1 SGHTA and CDR2 FQGTGA. Full variable domain (rest looked up from reference TRBV7-3 and TRBJ2-1): GAGVSQTPSNKVTEKGKYVELRCDPISGHTALYWYRQSLGQGPEFLIYFQGTGAADDSGLPNDRFFAVRPEGSVSTLKIQRTERGDSAVYLCASSSGRVNEQFFGPGTRLTVL.

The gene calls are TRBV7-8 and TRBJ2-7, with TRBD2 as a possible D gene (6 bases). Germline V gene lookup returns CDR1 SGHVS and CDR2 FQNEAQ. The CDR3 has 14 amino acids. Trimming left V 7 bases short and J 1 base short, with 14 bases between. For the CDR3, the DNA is TGTGCCAGCACCGAGACTAGTACGTCCTACGAGCAGTACTTC. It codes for CASTETSTSYEQYF.

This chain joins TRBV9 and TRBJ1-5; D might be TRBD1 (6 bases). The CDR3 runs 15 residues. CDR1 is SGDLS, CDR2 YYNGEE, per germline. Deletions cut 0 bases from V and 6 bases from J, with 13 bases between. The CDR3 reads CASSVEGGYGQPQHF. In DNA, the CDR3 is TGTGCCAGCAGCGTAGAGGGGGGTTACGGTCAGCCCCAGCATTTT.

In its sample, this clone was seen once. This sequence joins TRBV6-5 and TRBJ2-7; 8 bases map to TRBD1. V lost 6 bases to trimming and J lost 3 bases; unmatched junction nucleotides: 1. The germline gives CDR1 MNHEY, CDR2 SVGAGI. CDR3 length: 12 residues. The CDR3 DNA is TGTGCCAGCAGACAGGGGGACTACGAGCAGTACTTC. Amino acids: CASRQGDYEQYF.